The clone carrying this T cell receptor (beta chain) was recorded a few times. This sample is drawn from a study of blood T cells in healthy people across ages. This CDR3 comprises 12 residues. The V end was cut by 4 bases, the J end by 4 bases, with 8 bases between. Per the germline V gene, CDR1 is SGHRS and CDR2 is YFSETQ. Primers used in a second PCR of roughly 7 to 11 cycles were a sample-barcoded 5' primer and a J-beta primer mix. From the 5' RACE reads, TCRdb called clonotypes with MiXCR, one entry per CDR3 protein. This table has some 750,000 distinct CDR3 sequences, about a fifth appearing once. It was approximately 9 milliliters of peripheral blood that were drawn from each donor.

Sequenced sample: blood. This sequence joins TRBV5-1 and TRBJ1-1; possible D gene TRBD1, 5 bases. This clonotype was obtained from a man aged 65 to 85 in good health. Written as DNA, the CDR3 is TGCGCCAGCAGCACCGGGGCCACTGAAGCTTTCTTT. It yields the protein CASSTGATEAFF. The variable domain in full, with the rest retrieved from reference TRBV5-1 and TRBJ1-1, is KAGVTQTPRYLIKTRGQQVTLSCSPISGHRSVSWYQQTPGQGLQFLFEYFSETQRNKGNFPGRFSGRQFSNSRSEMNVSTLELGDSALYLCASSTGATEAFFGQGTRLTVV.